The 26 T cell receptor beta chains presented below share a single source sample, sequenced in a study of tumor-infiltrating lymphocytes in primary liver carcinoma. Co-extracted RNA and DNA came from roughly 20-30 mg of unsorted bulk tissue. Production of TCR beta cDNA used roughly 480 ng total RNA together with a constant-region primer. Three nested multiplex PCR rounds, a slightly modified ARM-PCR method, built the TCR beta libraries. Each of the first two PCR rounds ran 9 to 11 cycles with TRBV1-TRBV30 forward and C-beta reverse primers. TCRdb itself ran the multiplex PCR reads through MiXCR, one entry per CDR3 protein. Here the sample spans about 33,000 distinct CDR3 sequences, about 79% being singletons. Sequences were obtained from liver tumor tissue from sampling region 5. Sample subset: tumor region T5, tumor centre. The source is a man aged 35-49 years with primary liver carcinoma and hepatitis B virus infection.

The chain combines TRBV10-1 with TRBJ2-1; tentatively, D is TRBD1 (6 bases). V lost 9 bases, J lost 0 bases, and 21 bases lay in between. The CDR3 has 17 amino acids. From germline, CDR1 is WNHNN and CDR2 SYGVQD (reference sequence). The CDR3 loop is CARPLDMGQVSYNEQFF. CDR3 nucleotides: TGCGCCAGACCTTTGGACATGGGACAAGTCTCCTACAATGAGCAGTTCTTC.

Turning to this clonotype: An end of the junction differs from the germline gene, which may be a read error. V is TRBV4-1 and J is TRBJ2-1; 8 nucleotides align to TRBD2. Germline V gene sequence: CDR1 MGHRA, CDR2 YSYEKL. The CDR3 totals 17 residues. The CDR3 is CATSQGLAKSSYNEQFF. The CDR3 nucleotides are TGCGCCACCAGCCAAGGACTAGCTAAAAGCTCCTACAATGAGCAGTTCTTC.

The table lists this clonotype with a few counts. An end of the junction differs from the germline gene, which may be a read error. This chain uses TRBV12-3 or TRBV12-4 with TRBJ2-1, with 9 bases matching TRBD2. The CDR3 covers 17 residues. CDR3 coding DNA: TGTGCCAGCAGTCTACGAGGGGTAGCGGGGGTGGTCAATGAGCAGCTCTTC. Translation: CASSLRGVAGVVNEQLF.

With respect to this clonotype: The junction shows a germline mismatch at one end, possibly a read error. The chain is built from TRBV11-2 and TRBJ2-3, with D uncertain. Per germline, CDR1 SGHAT and CDR2 FQNNGV. The CDR3 contains 15 residues. The DNA for the CDR3 is TGTGCCAGCAGCTTAGCCCCCCTGTCAATTGATACGCAGTTTTTT. The encoded protein is CASSLAPLSIDTQFF.

This clonotype was counted at least ten times. The chain uses TRBV5-5 and TRBJ2-3; D remains unclear. Germline V gives CDR1 SGHKS, CDR2 YYEKEE (reference sequence). The CDR3 length is 13 residues. The V end was cut by 2 bases, the J end by 2 bases, with 6 bases between. CDR3 DNA: TGTGCCAGCAGCTTTTCGTTCACAGATACGCAGTATTTT. Its translation: CASSFSFTDTQYF.

On this clonotype itself: A read error may account for a junction end that differs from germline. The gene calls are TRBV11-2 and TRBJ1-4, with D unresolved. Germline lookup yields CDR1 SGHAT and CDR2 FQNNGV. This CDR3 is built from 16 residues. CDR3 in DNA: TGTGCTAGCAGCAAGACTCCAGGAGGAACAAGCAAAAAACTGTTTTTT. Its translation is CASSKTPGGTSKKLFF.

Remarks on this clonotype: One end of the junction fails to match germline, which may point to a read error. J is TRBJ2-4 and V is TRBV12-3 or TRBV12-4; D is possibly TRBD1 (5 bases). CDR3 length: 18 residues. In DNA form, the CDR3 reads TGTGCCAGTAGTTTATGGGGTGGGGCTGACATAACCAAAAACATTCAGTACTTC. Residues: CASSLWGGADITKNIQYF.

This clonotype was counted between two and nine times. The genes are TRBV6-6 and TRBJ2-3; 12 bases line up with TRBD2. The germline V gene has CDR1 MNHNY and CDR2 SVGAGI (reference sequence). The V segment lost 4 bases and the J segment 9 bases; nucleotides outside the gene matches: 11. This CDR3 contains 16 residues. Written as DNA, the CDR3 is TGTGCCAGCAGTTCTAGCGGGAGGGGCATGGGAGACACGCAGTATTTT. Protein sequence: CASSSSGRGMGDTQYF.

The rearrangement joins TRBV10-3 to TRBJ2-7, with D possibly TRBD2 on 5 matching bases. The germline V and J ends were trimmed by 2 bases and 7 bases, with 9 bases remaining between them. Per germline, CDR1 ENHRY and CDR2 SYGVKD. The CDR3 extends over 12 amino acids. In DNA, the CDR3 is TGTGCCATCAGTGAGACCGGGGAAGAGCAGTACTTC. Protein product: CAISETGEEQYF.

This clonotype was detected many times. This chain uses TRBV29-1 with TRBJ2-5; D is possibly TRBD2 (6 bases). The germline CDR1 and CDR2 sequences are SQVTM and ANQGSEA. The V end lost 4 bases, the J end lost 3 bases, and 12 bases lay between the germline ends. This CDR3 is built from 13 residues. CDR3 sequence (DNA): TGCAGCGTTGGGGGACTTAACAAAGAGACCCAGTACTTC. Its translation is CSVGGLNKETQYF.

Turning to this clonotype: The germline gene is not matched at one end of the junction; a read error may be the cause. The chain is built from TRBV29-1 and TRBJ2-1; maybe TRBD1 (7 bases). Germline V gene data show CDR1 as SQVTM and CDR2 as ANQGSEA. This CDR3 has 12 amino acids. The DNA of the CDR3 is TGCAGCACTCGCCCAGGGGGGAATGAGCAGTCCTTC. Residues: CSTRPGGNEQSF.

The gene calls are TRBV2 and TRBJ1-2; no clear D gene. The CDR3 extends over 12 amino acids. CDR1 is SNHLY and CDR2 is FYNNEI in the germline V gene. V lost 3 bases and J 10 bases, leaving 12 bases between the germline ends. CDR3 sequence reads: CASSDLAVDYTF. CDR3 nucleotides: TGTGCCAGCAGTGACCTGGCAGTTGACTACACCTTC.

The chain links TRBV7-9 to TRBJ1-2; D ambiguous. Trimming shortened V by 5 bases and J by 5 bases, and 21 bases separated the two germline ends. The germline gives CDR1 SEHNR, CDR2 FQNEAQ (reference sequence). The CDR3 spans 16 residues. The CDR3 is CASSPKGRPPQYGYTF. In DNA, the CDR3 is TGTGCCAGCAGCCCCAAGGGCAGGCCGCCCCAGTATGGCTACACCTTC. Complete variable domain (other parts from reference TRBV7-9 and TRBJ1-2): DTGVSQNPRHKITKRGQNVTFRCDPISEHNRLYWYRQTLGQGPEFLTYFQNEAQLEKSRLLSDRFSAERPKGSFSTLEIQRTEQGDSAMYLCASSPKGRPPQYGYTFGSGTRLTVV.

This clonotype was seen a handful of times. A much larger clone is a single base away; this may be a read error. The DNA for the CDR3 is TGCAGTGCTAGAGAAAGCGTTCAGGTGCAGTATTTT. It is translated as CSARESVQVQYF. The chain recombines TRBV20-1 with TRBJ2-3; D call uncertain. With 0 bases removed from V and 11 bases from J, the gap between germline ends came to 12 bases. The germline V gene encodes CDR1 DFQATT and CDR2 SNEGSKA (reference sequence). The CDR3 runs 12 residues.

A remark on this clonotype: A read error is likely, as this CDR3 ends without the conserved phenylalanine or tryptophan. The chain carries TRBV29-1 and TRBJ2-5, with D unclear. CDR1 and CDR2 (germline): SQVTM, ANQGSEA. The CDR3 runs to 12 residues. CDR3 bases: TGCAGTGTTGACGACAACCGAGAGACTCAGTACATC. Protein: CSVDDNRETQYI.

This clonotype was recorded once. The chain uses TRBV7-2 and TRBJ1-2; D gene unclear. Trimming removed 1 base at V and 2 bases at J, with 8 bases between. The CDR3 has 14 amino acids. CDR1 and CDR2 from the germline V gene are SGHTA and FQGNSA. The CDR3 nucleotides are TGTGCCAGCAGCTTAGTCGGCGGGAACTATGGCTACACCTTC. It yields the protein CASSLVGGNYGYTF.

For this clonotype: In this CDR3 the conserved last residue, phenylalanine or tryptophan, is missing, so a read error is likely. The CDR3, as DNA: TGTGCCACCAGTGATGAACATGGGGCCCGCGAGACCCAGTACTCC. Translation: CATSDEHGARETQYS. The rearrangement links TRBV24-1 to TRBJ2-5; D might be TRBD1 (5 bases). Trimming stripped 3 bases from V and 5 bases from J, with 15 bases between. Germline V gene data show CDR1 as KGHDR and CDR2 as SFDVKD. This CDR3 region has 15 residues.

This clonotype was counted at least ten times. The rearrangement links TRBV29-1 to TRBJ2-5; TRBD1 matches 11 bases. Per the germline V gene, CDR1 is SQVTM and CDR2 is ANQGSEA. Losses at the gene ends were 1 base for V and 4 bases for J; bases not matched to a gene: 5. This CDR3 is built from 15 residues. The chain's CDR3 is CSVEADRGRAETQYF. The DNA of the CDR3 is TGCAGCGTTGAAGCGGACAGGGGGCGAGCAGAGACCCAGTACTTC.

Sample share makes this clonotype medium-sized (0.01 to 0.1%). J is TRBJ2-2 and V is TRBV19, with a possible D match to TRBD1 (5 bases). Trimming cost V 3 bases and J 6 bases, with 11 bases left between them. Germline V gene data show CDR1 as LNHDA and CDR2 as SQIVND (reference sequence). This CDR3 has 14 residues. In DNA, the CDR3 is TGTGCCAGTAGTATTTCTCCAGGGTCCGGGGAGCTGTTTTTT. This gives the protein CASSISPGSGELFF.

This chain connects TRBV11-2 to TRBJ2-7; D is uncertain. The V and J ends lost 4 bases and 3 bases respectively, with 13 bases between them. This CDR3 has 14 amino acids. Germline CDR1 reads SGHAT; CDR2 reads FQNNGV. CDR3 loop: CASSSWSWGYEQYF. CDR3 DNA: TGTGCCAGCAGCTCTTGGTCATGGGGCTACGAGCAGTACTTC.

Concerning this clonotype: The junction shows a germline mismatch at one end, possibly a read error. The V and J genes are TRBV4-1 and TRBJ2-2, with TRBD2 as a possible D gene (5 bases). CDR1 and CDR2 from the germline V gene are MGHRA and YSYEKL. The CDR3 is made up of 14 amino acids. CDR3 loop: CVSSQDSGTGELFF. The CDR3 region has the DNA TGCGTCAGCAGCCAAGATTCGGGTACCGGGGAGCTATTTTTT.

Ten or more counts support this clonotype. A much larger clone lies one base from this, so it may be a read error. This chain connects TRBV29-1 to TRBJ1-1, with D maybe TRBD1 (6 bases). This CDR3 is built from 13 residues. CDR1 and CDR2 from the germline V gene are SQVTM and ANQGSEA. The CDR3 loop reads CSVEGQGWTEASF. DNA for the CDR3: TGCAGCGTTGAAGGGCAGGGGTGGACTGAAGCTTCCTTT.

In regard to this clonotype: Compared with germline, one end of the junction differs, possibly owing to a read error. V is TRBV29-1 and J is TRBJ2-1; possibly TRBD1 for D (9 bases). This CDR3 spans 14 amino acids. Germline lookup yields CDR1 SQVTM and CDR2 ANQGSEA. Here the CDR3 reads CSGIGQGIYNEQFF. Written as DNA, the CDR3 is TGTAGCGGGATCGGACAGGGGATCTACAATGAGCAGTTCTTT.

On this clonotype: Here the CDR3 omits its conserved ending phenylalanine or tryptophan, so a read error is the likely source. Because the CDR3's place on the DNA is in doubt, the DNA is left out and the CDR3 is given as listed by TCRdb. The genes are TRBV5-6 and TRBJ1-5. Both ends counted, the CDR3 spans 14 residues. The germline CDR1 and CDR2 sequences are SGHDT and YYEEEE. The CDR3 loop is CASSIGRNNQPQHL.

Concerning this clonotype: Lacking the conserved final phenylalanine or tryptophan, this CDR3 likely reflects a read error. The chain employs TRBV4-2 and TRBJ1-1; TRBD1 aligns across 8 bases. Germline loops: CDR1 LGHNA, CDR2 YNFKEQ. CDR3 length: 17 amino acids. For the CDR3, the DNA is TGTGCCAGCAACCAAGGGTACGGACAGGGTTTTTGGACTGAAGCTTTCCTT. Its translation: CASNQGYGQGFWTEAFL.

This clonotype was detected once. The junction departs from the called germline gene at one end, perhaps through a read error. This rearrangement joins TRBV5-4 to TRBJ2-3; 8 bases align to TRBD2. Germline loops: CDR1 SGHNT, CDR2 YYREEE (reference sequence). This CDR3 comprises 18 residues. CDR3 loop: CASSGLAGGPTSSDTQYF. CDR3 DNA sequence: TGTGCCAGCAGCGGACTAGCTGGAGGGCCTACAAGCTCAGATACACAGTATTTT.